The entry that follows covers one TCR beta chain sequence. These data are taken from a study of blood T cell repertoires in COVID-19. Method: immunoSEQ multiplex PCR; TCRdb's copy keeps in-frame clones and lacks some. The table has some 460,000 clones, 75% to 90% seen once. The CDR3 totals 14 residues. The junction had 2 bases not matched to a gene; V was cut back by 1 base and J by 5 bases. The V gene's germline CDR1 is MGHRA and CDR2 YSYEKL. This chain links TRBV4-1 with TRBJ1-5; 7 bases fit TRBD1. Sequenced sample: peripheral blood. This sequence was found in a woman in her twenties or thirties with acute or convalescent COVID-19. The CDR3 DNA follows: TGCGCCAGCAGCCAAGGACAGGGCCATCAGCCCCAGCATTTT. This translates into CASSQGQGHQPQHF.